This T cell receptor beta chain was recorded in a study of T cell responses to AZD1222 COVID-19 vaccine. Sequencing used immunoSEQ multiplex PCR; TCRdb keeps in-frame clones, though not all of them. The top ten hold 2.8% of the sample, which has 70,000 to 95,000 clones, nearly 90% seen once. The study's findings and limits: Possibly, clonal diversity was underestimated; donors were largely white British and included more females. Reportedly, nearly half of unique spike TCRs recognized epitopes outside B.1.351/B.1.1.7 mutations.

Comment on this clone: Its antigen is undetermined.

This clonotype originated in an adult in good health. Sequencing was performed on peripheral blood, taken on day 0 of MenACWY control vaccination.

In DNA form, the CDR3 reads TGTGCCAGCAGTGCCCTGGGAAATGAAAAACTGTTTTTT. Amino acids: CASSALGNEKLFF. This chain joins TRBV2 and TRBJ1-4; D remains ambiguous. The CDR3 has 13 residues. Germline CDR1 is SNHLY and CDR2 is FYNNEI. The V end was cut by 4 bases, the J end by 5 bases, with 8 bases between.